These 12 T cell receptor beta chains share one sample of origin, sequenced in a study of OX40 agonist ivuxolimab in advanced cancers. Only in-frame clones appear in the TCRdb table, and some are missing; sequencing was by immunoSEQ multiplex PCR. Of some 25,000 clones listed, 65% to 80% were seen once; the top ten hold about 14%. The sequencing used CD4+ or CD8+ T cells sorted from blood, collected in a trial of the OX40 agonist ivuxolimab. The receptors shown here come from an adult with an advanced solid tumor such as melanoma, head and neck, liver or kidney cancer.

Details on this clone: In the same sample, other DNA sequences code for this CDR3. CDR3 loop: CASSMTGNYGYTF. The CDR3 bases are TGTGCCAGTAGTATGACGGGGAACTATGGCTACACCTTC. The gene calls are TRBV19 and TRBJ1-2; D not certain. This CDR3 contains 13 residues. Trimming left V 3 bases short and J 2 bases short, with 7 bases between. In germline, CDR1 is LNHDA, CDR2 SQIVND (reference sequence). The whole variable domain, filled in from reference TRBV19 and TRBJ1-2, reads DGGITQSPKYLFRKEGQNVTLSCEQNLNHDAMYWYRQDPGQGLRLIYYSQIVNDFQKGDIAEGYSVSREKKESFPLTVTSAQKNPTAFYLCASSMTGNYGYTFGSGTRLTVV.

The chain combines TRBV11-2 with TRBJ1-4, with a tentative D call TRBD1 (5 bases). In germline, CDR1 is SGHAT, CDR2 FQNNGV. This CDR3 comprises 16 residues. The germline V and J ends were trimmed by 5 bases and 2 bases, with 15 bases remaining between them. The CDR3, as DNA: TGTGCCAGCAGCCCCCTTGGGGGGTCGACTAATGAAAAACTGTTTTTT. It translates to CASSPLGGSTNEKLFF.

The chain joins TRBV9 to TRBJ2-7; TRBD2 might be the D (5 bases). The ends were cut back, 4 bases at V and 2 bases at J, with 16 bases in the middle. The V gene's germline CDR1 is SGDLS and CDR2 YYNGEE. The CDR3 has 15 residues. CDR3 protein: CASSPTGSATYEQYF. CDR3 in DNA: TGTGCCAGCAGCCCAACGGGATCAGCTACCTACGAGCAGTACTTC.

The J gene is TRBJ2-7, the V gene TRBV6-5, with TRBD2 matching over 12 bases. CDR1 is MNHEY and CDR2 is SVGAGI in the germline V gene. The CDR3 is 16 residues long. V trimming: 2 bases; J trimming: 0 bases; junction bases outside the gene matches: 2. DNA for the CDR3: TGTGCCAGCAGTTACGGACTAGCGGGGCCCTCCTACGAGCAGTACTTC. Encoded protein: CASSYGLAGPSYEQYF.

V and J are TRBV6-4 and TRBJ2-1; 12 nucleotides align to TRBD2. The germline V gene encodes CDR1 MRHNA and CDR2 SNTAGT. V lost 5 bases and J lost 8; bases outside the gene matches: 10. This CDR3 is built from 16 residues. CDR3 sequence (DNA): TGTGCCAGCAGTTTTCAACTAGCGGGGGGAGTCGATGAGCAGTTCTTC. Protein sequence: CASSFQLAGGVDEQFF.

This clone turned up a few times. V is TRBV5-5 and J is TRBJ1-6; D not certain. V gave up 4 bases and J gave up 4 bases, with 15 bases separating them. The CDR3 extends over 16 amino acids. Germline-derived CDR1 and CDR2 are SGHKS and YYEKEE (reference sequence). The CDR3 loop is CASSLPRTGYNSPLHF. Written as DNA, the CDR3 is TGTGCCAGCAGCCTACCTCGGACGGGTTATAATTCACCCCTCCACTTT.

V usage is TRBV7-9 and J usage is TRBJ2-7; D ambiguous. This CDR3 comprises 12 residues. Germline loops: CDR1 SEHNR, CDR2 FQNEAQ (reference sequence). V lost 1 base and J lost 5, with 6 bases in between. The CDR3 DNA reads as TGTGCCAGCAGCTTAGTGGACCACGAGCAGTACTTC. Amino acid sequence: CASSLVDHEQYF.

V usage is TRBV11-2 and J usage is TRBJ1-1, with D unresolved. With 3 bases removed from V and 5 bases from J, the gap between germline ends came to 25 bases. CDR1 and CDR2 (germline): SGHAT, FQNNGV. CDR3 length equals 18 residues. The CDR3 DNA sequence: TGTGCCAGCAGCTTCCCCTATTATGATGGGTTAGCGGAGACTGAAGCTTTCTTT. Protein product: CASSFPYYDGLAETEAFF.

This clone was seen more than once but under ten times. This chain uses TRBV7-9 with TRBJ2-3; D might be TRBD1 (6 bases). V was cut by 2 bases and J by 4 bases, with 10 bases left in between. Germline V gene data show CDR1 as SEHNR and CDR2 as FQNEAQ (reference sequence). CDR3 length equals 14 residues. CDR3 region: CASSLLTGADTQYF. The CDR3 nucleotides read TGTGCCAGCAGCTTATTGACAGGCGCAGATACGCAGTATTTT.

The V gene is TRBV15, the J gene TRBJ1-1, with D maybe TRBD1 (5 bases). Trimming took 2 bases from V and 11 from J, leaving 21 bases between them. The germline gives CDR1 LNHNV, CDR2 YYDKDF (reference sequence). The CDR3 is 15 amino acids. This chain's CDR3 is CATSRPLGVGVRAFF. The CDR3 bases are TGTGCCACCAGCAGACCCTTGGGGGTCGGGGTAAGGGCTTTCTTT.

The chain joins TRBV6-5 to TRBJ1-5; a possible D gene is TRBD1 (5 bases). The CDR3 covers 15 residues. Deletions cut 0 bases from V and 7 bases from J, with 13 bases between. Germline V gene sequence: CDR1 MNHEY, CDR2 SVGAGI. The CDR3 DNA sequence: TGTGCCAGCAGTTACTCTTCAGGGTTGGGGCAGCCCCAGCATTTT. It translates to CASSYSSGLGQPQHF.

The chain joins TRBV7-9 to TRBJ1-2; D gene unclear. The CDR3 sequence is 12 residues long. V dropped 5 bases and J dropped 3 bases, with 7 bases sitting between them. Germline V gene lookup returns CDR1 SEHNR and CDR2 FQNEAQ (reference sequence). This chain's CDR3 is CASSEADYGYTF. As DNA, the CDR3 is TGTGCCAGCAGCGAAGCAGACTATGGCTACACCTTC.